The clone carrying this TCR beta chain was seen just once. Its antigen remains unknown. TCRdb's copy holds only in-frame clones and misses some; the assay was immunoSEQ multiplex PCR. Altogether more than 100,000 clones are present, about nine tenths being singletons, with the ten largest covering around 1%. The V end lost 6 bases, the J end lost 4 bases, and 15 bases lay between the germline ends. CDR3 length: 14 amino acids. The germline gives CDR1 MNHEY, CDR2 SMNVEV (reference sequence). The record originates from a study of OX40 agonist ivuxolimab in advanced cancers. In the study overall: The study enrolled dose-escalation patients with hepatocellular carcinoma, melanoma, renal cell or head and neck cancer.

General study results and limits: On average, a greater number of expanded clones characterised CD8+ T cells relative to CD4+.

V and J are TRBV27 and TRBJ1-1, with a tentative D call TRBD1 (5 bases). This TCR came from an adult with an advanced solid tumor such as melanoma, head and neck, liver or kidney cancer. The specimen comprised CD4+ or CD8+ T cells sorted from blood, sampled in a trial of the OX40 agonist ivuxolimab. The CDR3 is CASSLAGSTTEAFF. The CDR3 region has the DNA TGTGCCAGCAGCCTGGCAGGGTCGACCACTGAAGCTTTCTTT.